Following are 28 T cell receptor beta chains from one sample sequenced in a study of neoadjuvant anti-PD-1 for oral cavity cancer. Clones were sequenced by immunoSEQ multiplex PCR, and TCRdb holds only the in-frame ones, with some missing. The top ten clones hold approximately 2.8% of a sample with over 15,000 clones, about 60% of them seen once. Sequencing used PBMCs, obtained before nivolumab (anti-PD-1) treatment. Receptors were obtained from a person aged 40 to 85 with oral cavity squamous cell carcinoma.

The sample holds a few counts of this clone. This sequence joins TRBV6-1 and TRBJ1-2; D call uncertain. The germline V and J ends were trimmed by 9 bases and 2 bases, with 13 bases remaining between them. Germline lookup yields CDR1 MNHNS and CDR2 SASEGT. This CDR3 is 13 amino acids long. This CDR3 reads CASEPGRNYGYTF. The CDR3, as DNA: TGTGCCAGTGAGCCGGGAAGGAACTATGGCTACACCTTC.

The rearrangement joins TRBV2 to TRBJ2-3; TRBD2 matches at 10 bases. This CDR3 has 15 residues. Trimming took 5 bases from V and 6 from J; bases not matched to a gene: 8. The germline gives CDR1 SNHLY, CDR2 FYNNEI. Written as DNA, the CDR3 is TGTGCCAGCAGTCCTGAGGTAGCGGGAGGCGATACGCAGTATTTT. It translates to CASSPEVAGGDTQYF.

This clone was recorded only once. The chain links TRBV6-6 to TRBJ2-5, with 8 bases fitting TRBD1. Germline V lookup: CDR1 MNHNY, CDR2 SVGAGI (reference sequence). This CDR3 is 15 amino acids long. The ends lost 1 base at V and 1 base at J; junction bases unmatched: 2. The CDR3 is CASSYFGQGQETQYF. The CDR3 region has the DNA TGTGCCAGCAGTTACTTCGGACAGGGCCAAGAGACCCAGTACTTC.

This rearrangement joins TRBV7-3 to TRBJ2-1; 9 nucleotides agree with TRBD1. V dropped 6 bases and J dropped 2; count of bases not matched to a gene: 8. CDR1 is SGHTA, CDR2 FQGTGA, per germline. CDR3 size: 16 residues. CDR3 sequence reads: CASSKFGTGTYNEQFF. The CDR3 DNA reads TGTGCCAGCAGTAAATTCGGGACAGGGACCTACAATGAGCAGTTCTTC.

The gene calls are TRBV6-1 and TRBJ2-3; D not certain. V was cut by 5 bases and J by 2 bases, with 5 bases left in between. From germline, CDR1 is MNHNS and CDR2 SASEGT. The CDR3 extends over 12 amino acids. The CDR3 nucleotides are TGTGCCAGCAGTTATAACACAGATACGCAGTATTTT. Amino acids: CASSYNTDTQYF.

The rearrangement uses TRBV30 and TRBJ1-3; D might be TRBD1 (6 bases). Trimming pared 0 bases from V and 0 bases from J, leaving 18 bases between. Looked up from germline, CDR1 is GTSNPN and CDR2 is SVGIG (reference sequence). CDR3 length: 18 residues. CDR3 region: CAWSVFLDSAVSGNTIYF. CDR3 coding DNA: TGTGCCTGGAGTGTATTCCTGGACAGTGCAGTCTCTGGAAACACCATATATTTT.

This chain links TRBV25-1 with TRBJ2-4; D ambiguous. CDR1 MGHDK and CDR2 SYGVNS come from the germline V gene. The CDR3 loop spans 12 amino acids. Trimming took 5 bases from V and 5 from J, leaving 7 bases between them. For the CDR3, the DNA is TGTGCCAGCAGTAGGGCCGAAAACATTCAGTACTTC. Translation gives CASSRAENIQYF. Full variable domain (rest looked up from reference TRBV25-1 and TRBJ2-4): EADIYQTPRYLVIGTGKKITLECSQTMGHDKMYWYQQDPGMELHLIHYSYGVNSTEKGDLSSESTVSRIRTEHFPLTLESARPSHTSQYLCASSRAENIQYFGAGTRLSVL.

In its sample, this clone was seen a few times. J is TRBJ2-5 and V is TRBV4-1; TRBD2 matches at 8 bases. CDR3 length: 15 amino acids. Trimming cost V 2 bases and J 5 bases; bases outside gene matches: 7. In germline, CDR1 is MGHRA, CDR2 YSYEKL. CDR3 in DNA: TGCGCCAGCAGCCAAAACGCACGGGAGGGGGAGACCCAGTACTTC. This translates into CASSQNAREGETQYF.

This clone has only one observation. The chain is built from TRBV7-2 and TRBJ2-7, with D tentatively TRBD1 or TRBD2 (6 bases each). Germline loops: CDR1 SGHTA, CDR2 FQGNSA. V was cut by 2 bases and J by 7 bases, with 12 bases left in between. This CDR3 is 13 amino acids long. CDR3 in amino acids: CASSLRQGREQYF. In DNA form, the CDR3 reads TGTGCCAGCAGCTTACGGCAGGGGAGGGAGCAGTACTTC.

This chain's CDR3 is CASTDSSPYEQYF. In DNA, the CDR3 is TGTGCCAGCACGGACTCCTCTCCCTACGAGCAGTACTTC. J is TRBJ2-7 and V is TRBV6-1, with D possibly matching TRBD2 (5 bases). The CDR3 spans 13 residues. The V and J ends lost 7 bases and 2 bases respectively, with 12 bases between them. Germline lookup yields CDR1 MNHNS and CDR2 SASEGT.

This clone has more than one count but fewer than ten. The rearrangement joins TRBV28 to TRBJ2-7; D is tentatively TRBD1 or TRBD2 (6 bases each). The CDR3 has 13 residues. Trimming took 6 bases from V and 2 from J, leaving 11 bases between them. Germline CDR1 is MDHEN and CDR2 is SYDVKM. The CDR3 nucleotides are TGTGCCAGCAGGGGGGCTAGCGCCTACGAGCAGTACTTC. Its translation: CASRGASAYEQYF.

V is TRBV6-5 and J is TRBJ2-4; 10 positions agree with TRBD2. V gave up 6 bases and J gave up 8 bases; unmatched junction bases: 10. Germline CDR1 MNHEY, CDR2 SVGAGI. This CDR3 is 15 amino acids long. The CDR3 bases are TGTGCCAGCAGCGTCAGCGGGAGGGCCGGGCACATTCAGTACTTC. This gives the protein CASSVSGRAGHIQYF.

In DNA form, the CDR3 reads TGTGCCAGCAGCTTGGCTGGGGAAAAGACCCAGTACTTC. The encoded protein is CASSLAGEKTQYF. V usage is TRBV5-4 and J usage is TRBJ2-5; unclear D gene. Between the trimmed V and J ends, which lost 0 bases and 6 bases, there was a span of 9 bases. This CDR3 has 13 residues. Looked up from germline, CDR1 is SGHNT and CDR2 is YYREEE (reference sequence).

V usage is TRBV10-2 and J usage is TRBJ2-7; 7 bases align to TRBD1. The CDR3 is made up of 11 amino acids. Germline CDR1 is WSHSY and CDR2 is SAAADI. The trim removed 4 bases at V and 7 bases at J, leaving 1 base unmatched. CDR3 in amino acids: CASSGRGEQYF. The CDR3 DNA is TGCGCCAGCAGTGGCAGGGGGGAGCAGTACTTC.

This clone was detected a few times. This chain connects TRBV27 to TRBJ2-7; tentative D call: TRBD2 (6 bases). The CDR3 has 15 residues. V was clipped by 4 bases and J by 7 bases, with 20 bases between them. Germline CDR1 MNHEY, CDR2 SMNVEV (reference sequence). The CDR3 bases are TGTGCCAGCAGTTCATTAGAGGGAGGAGGGAAAGAGCAGTACTTC. It yields the protein CASSSLEGGGKEQYF.

This chain joins TRBV6-1 and TRBJ2-3; D unresolved. Germline CDR1 and CDR2: MNHNS and SASEGT. The V gene lost 11 bases and the J gene lost 0 bases, with 15 bases spanning the gap. CDR3 length equals 14 residues. The CDR3 DNA reads as TGTGCCGCTCGACCTTTATCTAGCACAGATACGCAGTATTTT. This translates into CAARPLSSTDTQYF.

This chain uses TRBV29-1 with TRBJ2-5; maybe TRBD1 (5 bases). Germline CDR1 and CDR2: SQVTM and ANQGSEA. CDR3 length: 14 residues. V was clipped by 4 bases and J by 1 base, with 13 bases between them. The CDR3 loop reads CSVVRGIFQETQYF. The CDR3 DNA follows: TGCAGCGTTGTTAGGGGCATCTTCCAAGAGACCCAGTACTTC. Variable domain in full (rest from reference TRBV29-1 and TRBJ2-5): SAVISQKPSRDICQRGTSLTIQCQVDSQVTMMFWYRQQPGQSLTLIATANQGSEATYESGFVIDKFPISRPNLTFSTLTVSNMSPEDSSIYLCSVVRGIFQETQYFGPGTRLLVL.

This chain connects TRBV11-2 to TRBJ2-2; 8 nucleotides align to TRBD2. There are 14 residues in the CDR3. The V gene's germline CDR1 is SGHAT and CDR2 FQNNGV. Unmatched junction bases numbered 4, after V lost 4 bases and J lost 6 bases. The CDR3 region is CASSSAGVAGELFF. In DNA, the CDR3 is TGTGCCAGCAGCTCAGCGGGAGTCGCCGGGGAGCTGTTTTTT.

CDR3 DNA: TGTGCCAGCAAGCCAGGACAGGGCTCCTACGAGCAGTACTTC. It is translated as CASKPGQGSYEQYF. The chain uses TRBV6-1 and TRBJ2-7; 8 bases fit TRBD1. Looked up from germline, CDR1 is MNHNS and CDR2 is SASEGT. Trimming cost V 7 bases and J 0 bases; bases outside gene matches: 5. The CDR3 runs to 14 residues.

This rearrangement joins TRBV27 to TRBJ2-1; TRBD2 agrees at 9 bases. The CDR3 sequence is 17 residues long. Trimming removed 1 base from V and 4 bases from J; junction bases left unmatched: 8. Germline V CDR1 and CDR2: MNHEY, SMNVEV (reference sequence). The CDR3 sequence is CASSLWGLREGYNEQFF. CDR3 bases: TGTGCCAGCAGTTTATGGGGTTTGCGGGAGGGGTACAATGAGCAGTTCTTC.

A few counts support this clone. The gene calls are TRBV6-1 and TRBJ1-5, with TRBD1 identical over 7 bases. This CDR3 contains 15 residues. The germline gives CDR1 MNHNS, CDR2 SASEGT. V shed 3 bases, J shed 5 bases, and the junction held 7 bases outside the gene matches. CDR3 bases: TGTGCCAGCAGTGAGATGAGACAGGGTTATCAGCCCCAGCATTTT. This sequence encodes CASSEMRQGYQPQHF.

This chain joins TRBV9 and TRBJ2-1; 8 bases are shared with TRBD2. CDR1 and CDR2 from the germline V gene are SGDLS and YYNGEE. After removal of 0 bases from V and 12 bases from J, the junction contained 8 bases not matched to a gene. The CDR3 length is 14 residues. The CDR3 here is CASSVEAGVGTQFF. CDR3 bases: TGTGCCAGCAGCGTAGAAGCGGGAGTAGGGACGCAGTTCTTC.

This sequence joins TRBV25-1 and TRBJ2-5; D is possibly TRBD2 (6 bases). Germline loops: CDR1 MGHDK, CDR2 SYGVNS. Trimming removed 4 bases at V and 4 bases at J, with 7 bases between. The CDR3 runs 12 residues. CDR3 region: CASSAGGETQYF. The CDR3, as DNA: TGTGCCAGCAGTGCCGGGGGAGAGACCCAGTACTTC.

The chain carries TRBV10-2 and TRBJ2-5, with 8 bases lining up with TRBD1. Per the germline V gene, CDR1 is WSHSY and CDR2 is SAAADI. V dropped 5 bases and J dropped 3; count of bases not matched to a gene: 8. This CDR3 spans 15 amino acids. The CDR3 sequence: CASSHPQGAEETQYF. In nucleotides, the CDR3 is TGCGCCAGCAGTCATCCCCAGGGGGCTGAAGAGACCCAGTACTTC.

The chain joins TRBV5-1 to TRBJ2-1; a possible D gene is TRBD1 (6 bases). The CDR3 loop spans 12 amino acids. V lost 4 bases, J lost 10 bases, and 12 bases lay in between. Germline V gene sequence: CDR1 SGHRS, CDR2 YFSETQ. In DNA form, the CDR3 reads TGCGCCAGCAGCACCACCGGGACAGAGCAGTTCTTC. This encodes CASSTTGTEQFF.

The rearrangement links TRBV6-1 to TRBJ1-1; D perhaps matches TRBD1 (5 bases). The CDR3 sequence is 12 residues long. V was shortened by 7 bases and J by 7 bases, with 13 bases between the two germline ends. Germline assignment: CDR1 MNHNS and CDR2 SASEGT. DNA for the CDR3: TGTGCCAGCATCCTAGGGACGGGTGAAGCTTTCTTT. Translated: CASILGTGEAFF.

The rearrangement joins TRBV7-8 to TRBJ2-7; the match to TRBD2 covers 8 bases. With 1 base clipped from V and 3 bases from J, the junction kept 2 bases outside the gene matches. CDR1 is SGHVS and CDR2 is FQNEAQ in the germline V gene. The CDR3 is made up of 14 amino acids. CDR3 coding DNA: TGTGCCAGCAGCTTAGAGCGGGAGTTCTACGAGCAGTACTTC. It specifies CASSLEREFYEQYF.

This clone was seen once. The chain joins TRBV4-1 to TRBJ2-3, with 11 bases lining up with TRBD1. The CDR3 covers 15 residues. Germline CDR1 is MGHRA and CDR2 is YSYEKL. V dropped 7 bases and J dropped 6; count of bases not matched to a gene: 9. CDR3: CASTRIGQGADTQYF. CDR3 nucleotide sequence: TGCGCCAGCACCCGGATAGGACAGGGGGCTGATACGCAGTATTTT.